This T cell receptor beta chain was retrieved from a study of blood T cell repertoires in COVID-19. Trimming removed 1 base from V and 3 bases from J; junction bases left unmatched: 1. The germline CDR1 and CDR2 sequences are SGHTA and FQGNSA. CDR3 length equals 14 residues. Measured with immunoSEQ multiplex PCR; TCRdb has only the in-frame clones, and not every one. Of under 100,000 clones in the sample, approximately 88% were seen once. The clonotype was recovered from a young man with acute or convalescent COVID-19. The V call is TRBV7-2, the J call TRBJ2-7, with 9 bases aligning to TRBD1. The sequenced material came from peripheral blood. The CDR3 nucleotides are TGTGCCAGCAGCTTAGGGACAGGGGTCTACGAGCAGTACTTC. Amino acids: CASSLGTGVYEQYF.